This TCR beta chain comes out of a study of blood T cell repertoires in COVID-19. About the research overall: Samples of COVID-19 (acute and convalescent) were obtained from the United States, Italy and Spain. Sources were T cells, B-cell-depleted T cells, or PBMCs; the material itself was cDNA or gDNA.

Authors' analysis steps: Reference gene primer amplification gave estimated nucleated cell counts. The table came from immunoSEQ multiplex PCR; TCRdb's copy has only in-frame clones and leaves some out. V, J and clone size were drawn from that table, and D and trimming were deduced from the DNA. The sample yields fewer than 250,000 clones, 65% to 85% seen once. The receptor's source is a woman aged 50 to 60 with acute or convalescent COVID-19. Sequences were obtained from peripheral blood.

CDR3 region: CASSLPGLVTDTQYF. The CDR3 nucleotides are TGTGCCAGCAGTCTGCCGGGACTAGTAACAGATACGCAGTATTTT. This rearrangement joins TRBV6-2 or TRBV6-3 to TRBJ2-3, with 8 bases aligning to TRBD2. The CDR3 runs 15 residues. Trimming cost V 5 bases and J 3 bases; bases outside gene matches: 7. CDR1 and CDR2 from the germline V gene are MNHEY and SVGEGT.